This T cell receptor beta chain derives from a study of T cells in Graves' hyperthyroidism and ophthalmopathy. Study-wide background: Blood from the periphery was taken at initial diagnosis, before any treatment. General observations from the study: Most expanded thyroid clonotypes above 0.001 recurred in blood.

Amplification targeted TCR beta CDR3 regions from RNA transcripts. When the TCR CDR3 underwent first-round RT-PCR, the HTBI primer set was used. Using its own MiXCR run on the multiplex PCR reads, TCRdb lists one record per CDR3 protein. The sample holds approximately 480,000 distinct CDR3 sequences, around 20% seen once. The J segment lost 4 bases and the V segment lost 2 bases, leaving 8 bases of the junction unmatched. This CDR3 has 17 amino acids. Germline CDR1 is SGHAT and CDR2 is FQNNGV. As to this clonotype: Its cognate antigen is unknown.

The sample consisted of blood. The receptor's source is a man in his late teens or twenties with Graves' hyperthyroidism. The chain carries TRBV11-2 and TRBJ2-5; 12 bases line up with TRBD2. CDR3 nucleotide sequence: TGTGCCAGCAGCTTAAGTCTAGCGGGAGGGGGTCGAGAGACCCAGTACTTC. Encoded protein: CASSLSLAGGGRETQYF.